This T cell receptor beta chain was recorded in a study of cytomegalovirus exposure and HLA in healthy donors. PCR was performed using 60 Vbeta and 13 Jbeta primers. Original processing methods: Around 11 million shared chains were among the approximately 87 million unique TCR beta chains that a later analysis counted. The assay was immunoSEQ multiplex PCR, and TCRdb's table has in-frame clones only and misses some. V and J calls plus clone size are reproduced from that table; the DNA served to infer D and trimming. The sample includes around 200,000 clones, around three quarters of them seen just once. Trimming removed 0 bases from V and 2 bases from J, with 8 bases in between. This CDR3 has 14 amino acids. Germline V gene lookup returns CDR1 SGHNT and CDR2 YYREEE (reference sequence). Note on this clone: Its cognate antigen is unknown.

General study points: Previous analysis showed most TCR beta V segments were productive about 87% or about 30% of the time. In vitro experiments confirmed that three CMV-associated chains were specific for CMV antigens.

This TCR derives from a woman between 25 and 40 years old in good health and CMV-seropositive. Sequencing was done on a sample of PBMCs. V usage is TRBV5-4 and J usage is TRBJ1-1; D not resolved. The CDR3, as DNA: TGTGCCAGCAGCTTGGTGGGCATCAACACTGAAGCTTTCTTT. Translated: CASSLVGINTEAFF. The full variable domain, with the rest looked up from reference TRBV5-4 and TRBJ1-1, is ETGVTQSPTHLIKTRGQQVTLRCSSQSGHNTVSWYQQALGQGPQFIFQYYREEENGRGNFPPRFSGLQFPNYSSELNVNALELDDSALYLCASSLVGINTEAFFGQGTRLTVV.